The sequence of this T cell receptor (beta chain) was determined in a study of regulatory T cells in long-lasting Graves disease (dated by TCRdb to the early 2020s). In the study overall: Patients with newly diagnosed Graves' disease had been on antithyroid drugs for under 3 months. The study took place in China and was registered as a clinical trial. Persistent Graves' disease patients were compared with newly diagnosed Graves' disease patients by peripheral blood TCR sequencing and RNA sequencing. A total of some 35 samples underwent TCR sequencing, from about 13 patients with persistent Graves' disease and 20 patients with newly diagnosed Graves' disease. Results and caveats for the whole study, not just this receptor: Sequencing and analysis were restricted to the TCR beta chain. More public clonotypes were shared among persistent patients (roughly 2,900) than among newly diagnosed patients (just under 1,000). As a limitation, the authors acknowledged that the small sample size may reduce accuracy. Lower TCR Shannon entropy and fewer highly expanded clones were observed in persistent Graves' disease patients than in newly diagnosed patients, which suggested clonal expansion. The study examined only peripheral blood because the primary lesion, thyroid tissue, could not be accessed. Preferential use of TRBV28, TRBJ1-2 and TRBJ2-5 was observed in persistent disease, whereas TRBV20-1 and TRBJ2-1 were favored in newly diagnosed disease.

The receptor library was made with multiplex PCR. Sequencing took place on an Illumina HiSeq 4000. To build TCR beta libraries, CDR3 regions were amplified by Arm-PCR using iRepertoire HTBI primers. Gel purification was performed on PCR products prior to sequencing. Per the original workflow: A total of roughly 65 TRBV and approximately 13 TRBJ segments were identified across samples and were used for gene usage analysis of CDR3 amino acid clonotypes. COPE and FqMerger were used to merge filtered high-quality paired reads into contigs. BLAST was used to align contigs to IMGT TRBV, TRBD and TRBJ reference genes, and CDR3 was defined according to IMGT. Clonotypes above 0.1% frequency were classified as highly expanded clones. Shannon entropy was used to measure repertoire diversity, and the Gini coefficient was used to measure V-J evenness. A clonotype found in more than one individual was treated as public. TCRdb reprocessing: public reads trimmed at Q25 with fastp, clones called with MiXCR, in-frame beta chains kept. A single entry per CDR3 protein holds the most common genes and DNA from its merged rows. The V and J calls and clone size come from TCRdb's table, not from the authors' own analysis. The sample table records approximately 350,000 distinct CDR3 sequences; approximately 16% of these occur just once. Of the sample, roughly 27% falls within the top ten clones.

Per the publication, the time point label means: newly diagnosed GD, antithyroid drugs for less than 3 months. For both TCR sequencing and RNA sequencing, RNA was extracted from PBMCs using TRIzol. The diagnosis of Graves' disease followed American Thyroid Association guidelines. Patients were recruited from an endocrinology department in Xi'an, China. Each patient gave about 10 milliliters of peripheral blood, collected in an EDTA anticoagulant tube. PBMCs were isolated by Ficoll Paque Plus density gradient separation without further T cell sorting. An Agilent 2100 Bioanalyzer and agarose gel were used to assess RNA quality, and a NanoDrop 2000 was used to measure RNA concentration. Trimming takes 3 bases from V and 5 bases from J, and the germline ends sit 11 bases apart. The CDR1 and CDR2 encoded by the germline V gene are LGHNT and FRNRAP. Its CDR3 holds 14 amino acids, cysteine through phenylalanine. CDR3 DNA is the only sequence kept; it has 42 bases, read in frame from the first base.

Points on this clonotype: The clone's antigen remains unknown. It has no much larger one-base neighbor in the sample; base qualities were not kept.

These data were also filed under a second study, of T cells in Graves' hyperthyroidism and ophthalmopathy. Looking at the second paper: Graves' hyperthyroidism was defined as stable when no progression to ophthalmopathy occurred over 18 months of follow-up. The hyperthyroidism patients were between 18 and 65 years old and newly diagnosed, with a disease duration of less than 2 months. Exclusion was applied to patients with uncontrolled infections, other autoimmune diseases, pregnancy or lactation. Diagnoses relied on clinical symptoms, serum thyroxine and TRAb, thyroid ultrasound and orbital computed tomography. For the first round of RT-PCR on the TCR CDR3, the HTBI primer set was used together with the Qiagen OneStep RT-PCR kit. Blood samples also contained most of the expanded thyroid clonotypes (frequency above 0.001), which suggests that blood repertoires may reflect thyroid immune responses. In cross-validation, a model built on a 13 V-J signature told ophthalmopathy apart from stable hyperthyroidism with 87.88% sensitivity and 81% to 82% specificity, and in testing the same model reached 80%/75%. In validation, the model predicted progression to ophthalmopathy with around 71% sensitivity and 72.22% specificity, a median of 6.5 months before onset. To identify TCR V-J signatures that set the groups apart, the researchers used a discovery cohort of 100 or so patients, made up of under 50 with Graves' ophthalmopathy and some 55 with stable Graves' hyperthyroidism. Prospective prediction of ophthalmopathy was tested in an independent validation cohort of about 19 hyperthyroidism patients and some 17 patients who later progressed to ophthalmopathy. For training and testing, the 100 patients in the discovery cohort were randomly divided in a 7:3 ratio. Thyroid tissue and blood T-cell repertoires from more than five Graves' hyperthyroidism patients were also compared in the study. Following sampling, methimazole starting at 30 mg daily was given to hyperthyroidism patients, and high-dose intravenous methylprednisolone was given to ophthalmopathy patients. Libraries were constructed in a second round of multiplex PCR, after which size selection and purification were carried out. The libraries were sequenced on an Illumina HiSeq2000 using paired-end 100 bp reads. SOAPnuke was used to process the raw data, removing reads that contained adapters or uncalled bases, had a mean Phred below 15, or lacked an exact match to the constant primer or identifier. COPE v1.2.5 was used to merge the high-quality paired reads, and each unique nucleotide sequence was defined as a clonotype. MiTCR v1.1 was used to align clonotypes to the IMGT TRBV, TRBD and TRBJ reference segments. Only V-J combinations with frequency above 0.0001, covering approximately 99% of repertoires, were analysed. The TCS score was defined as the ratio of F50 (clonal expansion) to E x V (chaos), calculated using BLOSUM62-based TCRdist between CDR3 peptides within each V-J. Welch's t-statistics and random forest reduced 500 to 550 V-J features to about 13, which were used in a naive Bayes classifier (R e1071). No statistical method was used to fix the sample size in advance, and group allocation was not hidden from the investigators. TCR Vbeta CDR3 sequencing of 135 peripheral blood samples (under 45 ophthalmopathy, 75 hyperthyroidism and approximately 17 progressor patients) is reported in the paper.

The receptor's source is a man aged 35 to 55 with Graves disease. Donor details come from another sample of the same person, matched by shared clones. Here the chain combines TRBV12-5 and TRBJ2-1; matching of 6 bases hints at TRBD1 as the D gene. The specimen comprised peripheral blood mononuclear cells (PBMCs), sampled at new diagnosis, from a patient treated with antithyroid drugs. The CDR3 has the sequence CASGLTGTNNEQFF. The sequence in DNA is TGTGCTAGTGGTTTAACCGGGACAAACAATGAGCAGTTCTTC.